This is a list of T cell receptor beta chains from one sample in a study of T cell repertoires in cytomegalovirus infection. These TCRs' antigens remain unknown. One entry per CDR3 protein, called by TCRdb with MiXCR from the reads. This repertoire shows approximately 1,000,000 distinct CDR3 sequences, around 32% found once; its top ten account for roughly an eighth. This sample comprised cultured CD8+ T cells from PBMCs, obtained from culture after CMV antigen stimulation. The receptors were sampled from a human donor in good health (CMV status not recorded). Some clones in this sample may be carry-over from other donors' samples. The CDR3 runs from the conserved cysteine through the conserved F or W. Fields, in order: V gene, clone size, CDR3 length, J gene, D gene, CDR3 DNA, CDR3 protein. A D gene is named only where the DNA matches it firmly. Rows give clone size only sometimes, using once, few, many, or a class for an expanded clone.

TRBV4-1	few	16	TRBJ1-6	NA	TGCGCCAGCAGACAGGACGGCAGCTCCTATAATTCACCCCTCCACTTT	CASRQDGSSYNSPLHF
TRBV27	few	14	TRBJ2-7	TRBD1	TGTGCCAGCAGCGAACAGGGGGCGGAATACGAGCAGTACTTC	CASSEQGAEYEQYF
TRBV14	few	12	TRBJ1-5	TRBD1	TGTGCCAGCAGTAACAGGGGCCAGCCCCAGCATTTT	CASSNRGQPQHF
TRBV2	few	14	TRBJ2-1	NA	TGTGCCAGCAGTGAAGCAGGAGGGGGGACAATCAAGTTCTTC	CASSEAGGGTIKFF
TRBV4-1	NA	15	TRBJ2-1	TRBD1	TGCGCCAGCAGCCAAGATGACAGGGCTTGGGGTGAGCAGTTCTTC	CASSQDDRAWGEQFF
TRBV10-3	few	15	TRBJ1-5	NA	TGTGCCATCAGCTCCGGACAATATAGCAATCAGCCCCAGCATTTT	CAISSGQYSNQPQHF
TRBV7-6	NA	13	TRBJ2-1	TRBD1	TGTGCCAGCAGCCCAGGGTCAGGGGGTGAGCAGTTCTTC	CASSPGSGGEQFF
TRBV25-1	NA	14	TRBJ2-7	TRBD1	TGTGCCAGCAGGCCGGGACAGGGGTTGGTCGAGCAGTACTTC	CASRPGQGLVEQYF
TRBV12-3/TRBV12-4	NA	15	TRBJ2-1	NA	TGTGCCAGCATTCCTGGGGGGGGCTTCGACAATGAGCAGTTCTTC	CASIPGGGFDNEQFF
TRBV5-6	NA	12	TRBJ2-7	TRBD1	TGTGCCAGCAGACAAACAGGGGGCGAGCAGTACTTC	CASRQTGGEQYF
TRBV6-6	NA	15	TRBJ1-1	NA	TGTGCCAGCACCCGAAGTTGGGGGGTGAACACTGAAGCTTTCTTT	CASTRSWGVNTEAFF
TRBV12-3/TRBV12-4	few	19	TRBJ2-3	TRBD2	TGTGCCAGCAGGATCGGGCTAGCGGGGGTACCTTATAGCACAGATACGCAGTATTTT	CASRIGLAGVPYSTDTQYF
TRBV18	NA	16	TRBJ1-5	NA	TGTGCCAGCTCACCACCTAACTCCGAAGTTGGTCAGCCCCAGCATTTT	CASSPPNSEVGQPQHF
TRBV24-1	NA	13	TRBJ2-5	NA	TGTGCCACCAGTGAAGGGAGGAGTGAGACCCAGTACTTC	CATSEGRSETQYF
TRBV27	NA	15	TRBJ1-1	NA	TGTGCCAGCAGTTTATATATAGGGGGGGACACTGAAGCTTTCTTT	CASSLYIGGDTEAFF
TRBV4-3	NA	15	TRBJ2-2	TRBD1	TGCGCCAGCAGCCAGGGGGACAGGGCAGCGGGGGAGCTGTTTTTT	CASSQGDRAAGELFF
TRBV7-6	NA	17	TRBJ1-6	NA	TGTGCCAGCAGCTTAACGGACCTATGGACCTATAATTCACCCCTCCACTTT	CASSLTDLWTYNSPLHF
TRBV20-1	NA	16	TRBJ2-7	TRBD2	TGCAGTGCTAGAGAACTAGCGGGGGTCATCTCCTACGAGCAGTACTTC	CSARELAGVISYEQYF
TRBV7-9	many	10	TRBJ1-2	NA	TGTGCCACTGCTAACTATGGCTACACCTTC	CATANYGYTF
TRBV7-2	many	19	TRBJ2-3	TRBD2	TGTGCCAGCAGCTCGTGGGAAGTACCGGGACTAGATTTTGAAGATACGCAGTATTTT	CASSSWEVPGLDFEDTQYF
TRBV6-5	NA	15	TRBJ2-5	NA	TGTGCCAGCAGAATTAACAGGGAACGAGAAGAGACCCAGTACTTC	CASRINREREETQYF
TRBV7-9	NA	17	TRBJ1-3	TRBD1	TGTGCCAGCAGCTTATCTGACAGGGATCGTTCTGGAAACACCATATATTTT	CASSLSDRDRSGNTIYF
TRBV6-5	NA	14	TRBJ2-2	NA	TGTGCCAGCAGTAAGGGGTCCTTCACCGGGGAGCTGTTTTTT	CASSKGSFTGELFF
TRBV9	NA	15	TRBJ1-4	TRBD1	TGTGCCAGCAGCTTCCGGGACAGCTATAATGAAAAACTGTTTTTT	CASSFRDSYNEKLFF
TRBV27	NA	15	TRBJ2-7	NA	TGTGCCAGCATGGGGGGTTATGGCGGTCGGGACGAGCAGTACTTC	CASMGGYGGRDEQYF
TRBV4-1	NA	17	TRBJ1-1	TRBD1	TGCGCCAGCAGCCAAGAGATGACAGGGGGACTGAACACTGAAGCTTTCTTT	CASSQEMTGGLNTEAFF